The T cell receptor (beta chain) described here comes from a study of T and B cells in COVID-19 patients. Study background: Blood was sampled from COVID-19 patients who were either actively infected or recovered. In the active-infection cohort, about 90% of the roughly 20 patients had comorbidities linked to unfavorable COVID-19 outcome. At median age roughly 30 years, recovered patients were younger than active-infection patients at under 70.

The study, taken as a whole, reports: Patients with COVID-19 reportedly showed strongly skewed T cell receptor beta variable and joining gene usage.

Each TRB amplification used roughly 240-550 ng of genomic DNA from blood. TRB rearrangements were amplified by multiplex PCR with BIOMED2 TRB-A/B primers. MiXCR was run by TCRdb on the multiplex PCR reads, yielding one entry per CDR3 protein. Here the sample spans around 23,000 distinct CDR3 sequences, about 32% being singletons. V was pared by 1 base and J by 4 bases, with 11 bases between. CDR3 length: 14 amino acids. In this sample, this clonotype turned up a few times. Its antigen is undetermined. The material sequenced was blood. The source of this sequence is a human donor who had recovered from COVID-19. The chain recombines TRBV12-3 or TRBV12-4 with TRBJ2-7, with D perhaps assigned TRBD1 or TRBD2 (5 bases each). In DNA form, the CDR3 reads TGTGCCAGCAGTTTAGGGGGGTTTGGGTACGAGCAGTACTTC. Its translation: CASSLGGFGYEQYF.